This entry lists 14 T cell receptor beta chains sequenced from one sample in a study of OX40 agonist ivuxolimab in advanced cancers. Clones were sequenced by immunoSEQ multiplex PCR, and TCRdb holds only the in-frame ones, with some missing. The repertoire has 84,000 or so clones, approximately 90% of them found once; the top ten carry 0.43%. The input for sequencing was CD4+ or CD8+ T cells sorted from blood, taken in a trial of the OX40 agonist ivuxolimab. These receptors were obtained from an adult with an advanced solid tumor such as melanoma, head and neck, liver or kidney cancer.

The sample holds a few counts of this clone. The V and J genes are TRBV21-1 and TRBJ1-5. TRBV21-1 is a pseudogene. The CDR3 length is 9 residues. CDR3 bases: TGTGCCAGCATAAAGCCCCAGCATTTT. Residues: CASIKPQHF.

The chain couples TRBV18 to TRBJ2-7; 12 bases agree with TRBD2. Germline loops: CDR1 KGHSH, CDR2 LQKENI. The CDR3 is 17 amino acids. Losses at the gene ends were 2 bases for V and 6 bases for J; bases not matched to a gene: 11. As DNA, the CDR3 is TGTGCCAGCTCACCATCCAGACTAGCGGGAGAAGGAAGCGAGCAGTACTTC. Translated: CASSPSRLAGEGSEQYF.

The chain has TRBV5-6 and TRBJ2-2, with D perhaps TRBD1 (5 bases). The CDR3 extends over 14 amino acids. Germline CDR1 SGHDT, CDR2 YYEEEE. V was trimmed by 3 bases and J by 8 bases, leaving 14 bases between them. The CDR3 DNA sequence: TGTGCCAGCAGCTGGGGCCGCAATTTGGGGGAGCTGTTTTTT. This gives the protein CASSWGRNLGELFF.

The chain recombines TRBV11-2 with TRBJ2-7, with D hard to call. This CDR3 is 14 amino acids long. V gave up 0 bases and J gave up 4 bases, with 10 bases separating them. From germline, CDR1 is SGHAT and CDR2 FQNNGV. CDR3 DNA: TGTGCCAGCAGCTTAGAGGCGGCCCTATACGAGCAGTACTTC. This codes for CASSLEAALYEQYF. Filled out from reference TRBV11-2 and TRBJ2-7, the complete variable domain reads EAGVAQSPRYKIIEKRQSVAFWCNPISGHATLYWYQQILGQGPKLLIQFQNNGVVDDSQLPKDRFSAERLKGVDSTLKIQPAKLEDSAVYLCASSLEAALYEQYFGPGTRLTVT.

This sequence joins TRBV7-2 and TRBJ2-7; 11 positions agree with TRBD2. Unmatched junction bases numbered 12, after V lost 3 bases and J lost 2 bases. The CDR3 is 18 amino acids. Germline CDR1 is SGHTA and CDR2 is FQGNSA. DNA for the CDR3: TGTGCCAGCAGCTTTAAGAATAGCGGGAGGGGCTACACCTACGAGCAGTACTTC. Translation: CASSFKNSGRGYTYEQYF.

The gene calls are TRBV7-2 and TRBJ2-1; no reliable D call. V lost 5 bases and J 7 bases, leaving 6 bases between the germline ends. Per the germline V gene, CDR1 is SGHTA and CDR2 is FQGNSA. This CDR3 region has 11 residues. CDR3 loop: CASSPTNEQFF. In DNA, the CDR3 is TGTGCCAGCAGCCCGACTAATGAGCAGTTCTTC. Full variable domain (remainder filled in from reference TRBV7-2 and TRBJ2-1): GAGVSQSPSNKVTEKGKDVELRCDPISGHTALYWYRQSLGQGLEFLIYFQGNSAPDKSGLPSDRFSAERTGGSVSTLTIQRTQQEDSAVYLCASSPTNEQFFGPGTRLTVL.

Regarding this clone: One end of the junction is discordant with germline, which a read error may explain. The chain couples TRBV7-2 to TRBJ2-1, with D perhaps matching TRBD2 (6 bases). From germline, CDR1 is SGHTA and CDR2 FQGNSA. This CDR3 region has 15 residues. CDR3 nucleotides: TGTGCCAGCAGCTTCGGGGGAGCTACCTACGATGAGCAGTTCTTC. Its translation is CASSFGGATYDEQFF.

The V and J genes are TRBV2 and TRBJ1-5; the D gene is possibly TRBD1 (6 bases). V shed 6 bases and J shed 6 bases, with 18 bases lying between them. This CDR3 is 15 amino acids long. From germline, CDR1 is SNHLY and CDR2 FYNNEI. CDR3 in DNA: TGTGCCAGCAGCCGGGAGGGGGTGTCGGGTCAGCCCCAGCATTTT. Translated: CASSREGVSGQPQHF.

The chain couples TRBV5-4 to TRBJ2-7, with 11 nucleotides matching TRBD2. This CDR3 contains 14 residues. Germline CDR1 SGHNT, CDR2 YYREEE (reference sequence). V dropped 4 bases and J dropped 2; count of bases not matched to a gene: 2. The CDR3 protein is CASSTSGSPYEQYF. The CDR3, as DNA: TGTGCCAGCAGCACTAGCGGGAGCCCCTACGAGCAGTACTTC. The complete variable domain, with remaining parts taken from reference TRBV5-4 and TRBJ2-7, reads ETGVTQSPTHLIKTRGQQVTLRCSSQSGHNTVSWYQQALGQGPQFIFQYYREEENGRGNFPPRFSGLQFPNYSSELNVNALELDDSALYLCASSTSGSPYEQYFGPGTRLTVT.

This rearrangement joins TRBV7-9 to TRBJ2-7, with D tentatively TRBD2 (5 bases). Germline assignment: CDR1 SEHNR and CDR2 FQNEAQ (reference sequence). The V end lost 2 bases, the J end lost 6 bases, and 14 bases lay between the germline ends. The CDR3 contains 14 residues. This CDR3 reads CASSLLALRGEQYF. DNA of the CDR3: TGTGCCAGCAGCTTACTGGCTCTTCGGGGCGAGCAGTACTTC.

This chain uses TRBV4-2 with TRBJ2-7; 7 positions agree with TRBD2. The CDR3 spans 15 residues. V shed 3 bases and J 4 bases; nucleotides not matched to a gene: 9. Germline CDR1 reads LGHNA; CDR2 reads YNFKEQ. The CDR3 DNA follows: TGTGCCAGCAGCCACAACCTAGCGGAGCCTTACGAGCAGTACTTC. Its translation: CASSHNLAEPYEQYF.

The chain carries TRBV5-1 and TRBJ2-3; TRBD2 agrees at 7 bases. The junction had 5 bases not matched to a gene; V was cut back by 3 bases and J by 4 bases. The CDR3 runs 14 residues. Germline CDR1 SGHRS, CDR2 YFSETQ. Here the CDR3 reads CASSSGGTADTQYF. CDR3 DNA sequence: TGCGCCAGCAGCTCGGGGGGAACGGCAGATACGCAGTATTTT. Full variable domain (missing parts from reference TRBV5-1 and TRBJ2-3): KAGVTQTPRYLIKTRGQQVTLSCSPISGHRSVSWYQQTPGQGLQFLFEYFSETQRNKGNFPGRFSGRQFSNSRSEMNVSTLELGDSALYLCASSSGGTADTQYFGPGTRLTVL.

The chain links TRBV6-1 to TRBJ1-4, with 7 nucleotides matching TRBD1. Trimming cost V 6 bases and J 4 bases; bases outside gene matches: 8. The germline CDR1 and CDR2 sequences are MNHNS and SASEGT. This CDR3 spans 15 amino acids. Here the CDR3 DNA reads TGTGCCAGCAGCCTACCACAGGGGATTAATGAAAAACTGTTTTTT. Its translation is CASSLPQGINEKLFF.

The chain combines TRBV19 with TRBJ1-4; the D is unclear. The CDR3 length is 14 residues. Germline V gene sequence: CDR1 LNHDA, CDR2 SQIVND (reference sequence). Trimming took 6 bases from V and 4 from J, leaving 12 bases between them. The DNA for the CDR3 is TGTGCCAGTAGCCCCGGACGGGGTAATGAAAAACTGTTTTTT. As protein: CASSPGRGNEKLFF.